This passage covers 10 T cell receptor beta chains from one sample sequenced in a study of shared clonotypes between healthy human individuals (dated by TCRdb to 2018 to 2020). CD8 naive samples were CD45RO-negative cells positively selected for CCR7, giving a CD45RA+CCR7+ population that excluded TemRA cells. Library prep was done by the immunoSEQ multiplex PCR assay. TCRdb holds this immuneACCESS table with in-frame rearrangements only. Some clones are missing; in checked studies, unresolved V genes explain under half, and the rest has no known cause. Present in this sample are about 680,000 clones, approximately 90% of which were seen just once. The top ten clones comprise nearly 25% of the sample. Sample: naive CD8+ T cells sorted from blood. Reading the label with the study, this specimen's cell subset or site is: CD45RA+CCR7+. Receptor source: a man aged 25 to 40 in good health.

V usage is TRBV7-8 and J usage is TRBJ2-7, with 9 bases that match TRBD1. The CDR3 length is 16 residues. The trim removed 0 bases at V and 4 bases at J, leaving 7 bases unmatched. The germline CDR1 and CDR2 sequences are SGHVS and FQNEAQ. CDR3 nucleotide sequence: TGTGCCAGCAGCTTAGCGGGGACAGGGAGTGGTTACGAGCAGTACTTC. This translates into CASSLAGTGSGYEQYF.

The chain joins TRBV9 to TRBJ2-5, with D possibly being TRBD1 (5 bases). This CDR3 has 14 residues. Germline-derived CDR1 and CDR2 are SGDLS and YYNGEE. V was trimmed by 5 bases and J by 4 bases, leaving 15 bases between them. CDR3 sequence (DNA): TGTGCCAGCAGTGACGAAGGGGATGGAGAGACCCAGTACTTC. Amino acids: CASSDEGDGETQYF.

This rearrangement joins TRBV5-1 to TRBJ1-5; 7 bases are shared with TRBD1. The V and J ends lost 2 bases and 0 bases, in that order; junction bases with no gene match: 5. CDR3 length equals 16 residues. Germline-derived CDR1 and CDR2 are SGHRS and YFSETQ. The CDR3 DNA reads TGCGCCAGCAGCTTACCAGACAGGGATAGCAATCAGCCCCAGCATTTT. Its protein product is CASSLPDRDSNQPQHF.

The chain combines TRBV7-9 with TRBJ1-5, with TRBD1 matching over 7 bases. This CDR3 comprises 18 residues. CDR1 and CDR2 (germline): SEHNR, FQNEAQ (reference sequence). The trim removed 2 bases at V and 0 bases at J, leaving 10 bases unmatched. CDR3 nucleotide sequence: TGTGCCAGCAGCTTATTCGGCAGGGGGGTCTATAGCAATCAGCCCCAGCATTTT. This encodes CASSLFGRGVYSNQPQHF.

The rearrangement joins TRBV30 to TRBJ2-7; TRBD2 agrees at 7 bases. The CDR3 is 16 amino acids. The germline V gene has CDR1 GTSNPN and CDR2 SVGIG (reference sequence). The ends lost 8 bases at V and 5 bases at J; junction bases unmatched: 21. The CDR3 DNA reads as TGTGCCCACTTTCATCAGGATTGGACTAGTAGGGACGAGCAGTACTTC. The encoded protein is CAHFHQDWTSRDEQYF.

This chain connects TRBV5-1 to TRBJ2-1, with 10 bases identical to TRBD2. Trimming cost V 0 bases and J 7 bases; bases outside gene matches: 22. There are 21 residues in the CDR3. Germline V gene data show CDR1 as SGHRS and CDR2 as YFSETQ. The CDR3: CASSLGPTGGLSGRAGNEQFF. CDR3 in DNA: TGCGCCAGCAGCTTGGGCCCCACAGGGGGTTTAAGCGGGAGGGCCGGTAATGAGCAGTTCTTC.

The rearrangement joins TRBV7-2 to TRBJ1-2; the D is unclear. This CDR3 region has 13 residues. Germline loops: CDR1 SGHTA, CDR2 FQGNSA. The germline V and J ends were trimmed by 4 bases and 4 bases, with 10 bases remaining between them. The CDR3 reads CASSSTEFYGYTF. In DNA, the CDR3 is TGTGCCAGCAGCTCTACAGAGTTCTATGGCTACACCTTC.

The table lists this clone with many counts. The chain uses TRBV28 and TRBJ2-1; D remains unclear. Trimming cost V 4 bases and J 7 bases, with 11 bases left between them. In germline, CDR1 is MDHEN, CDR2 SYDVKM. The CDR3 spans 13 residues. CDR3 DNA: TGTGCCAGCAGTTCCCCTAGTCAAAATGAGCAGTTCTTC. The encoded protein is CASSSPSQNEQFF.

The gene calls are TRBV12-1 and TRBJ2-2; TRBD2 is the table's D call, not checked against the DNA. TRBV12-1 is tagged as a pseudogene. The CDR3 sequence is 20 residues long. The CDR3 is CASGPTPSNRREGRSGELFF. CDR3 in DNA: TGTGCCAGCGGACCAACTCCATCAAACCGGCGGGAGGGCCGGAGCGGGGAGCTGTTTTTT.

This sequence joins TRBV25-1 and TRBJ2-7; TRBD1 is a possible D gene (6 bases). V was clipped by 3 bases and J by 4 bases, with 13 bases between them. Germline CDR1 and CDR2: MGHDK and SYGVNS. The CDR3 has 14 residues. CDR3 loop: CASSDPKGEYEQYF. In nucleotides, the CDR3 is TGTGCCAGCAGTGACCCCAAGGGGGAATACGAGCAGTACTTC.